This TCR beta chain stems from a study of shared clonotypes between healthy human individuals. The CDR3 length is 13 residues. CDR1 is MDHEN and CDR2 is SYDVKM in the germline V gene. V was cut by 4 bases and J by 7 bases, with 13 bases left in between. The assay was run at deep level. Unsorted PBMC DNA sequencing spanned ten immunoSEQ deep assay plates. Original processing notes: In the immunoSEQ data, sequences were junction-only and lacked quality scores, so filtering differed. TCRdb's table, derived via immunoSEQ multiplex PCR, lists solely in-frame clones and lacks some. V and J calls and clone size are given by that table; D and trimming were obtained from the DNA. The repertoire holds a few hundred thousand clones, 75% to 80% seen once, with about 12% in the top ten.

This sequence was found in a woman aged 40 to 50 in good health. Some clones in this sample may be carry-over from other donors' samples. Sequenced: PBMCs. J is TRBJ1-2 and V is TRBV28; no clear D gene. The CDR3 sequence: CASSWVGPVGYTF. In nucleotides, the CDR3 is TGTGCCAGCAGTTGGGTAGGGCCTGTTGGCTACACCTTC.